This TCR beta chain was documented in a study of blood T cell repertoires in COVID-19. Overall study context: PBMCs, B-cell-depleted T cells, or T cells were the source of the cDNA or gDNA that made up the material.

V was cut by 5 bases and J by 0 bases, with 11 bases left in between. This CDR3 region has 16 residues. The V gene's germline CDR1 is MDHEN and CDR2 SYDVKM. Repertoires were generated with immunoSEQ multiplex PCR, while TCRdb's copy carries only in-frame clones and drops some. In the table there are approximately 94,000 clones, approximately 84% of which are singletons. The receptor was isolated from a human donor in a cohort sampled during active COVID-19. Sequencing was done on a sample of peripheral blood. This chain connects TRBV28 to TRBJ2-6, with D possibly matching TRBD1 (6 bases). Here the CDR3 DNA reads TGTGCCAGCAGTGTTACAGGGAGCTCTGGGGCCAACGTCCTGACTTTC. Protein: CASSVTGSSGANVLTF.